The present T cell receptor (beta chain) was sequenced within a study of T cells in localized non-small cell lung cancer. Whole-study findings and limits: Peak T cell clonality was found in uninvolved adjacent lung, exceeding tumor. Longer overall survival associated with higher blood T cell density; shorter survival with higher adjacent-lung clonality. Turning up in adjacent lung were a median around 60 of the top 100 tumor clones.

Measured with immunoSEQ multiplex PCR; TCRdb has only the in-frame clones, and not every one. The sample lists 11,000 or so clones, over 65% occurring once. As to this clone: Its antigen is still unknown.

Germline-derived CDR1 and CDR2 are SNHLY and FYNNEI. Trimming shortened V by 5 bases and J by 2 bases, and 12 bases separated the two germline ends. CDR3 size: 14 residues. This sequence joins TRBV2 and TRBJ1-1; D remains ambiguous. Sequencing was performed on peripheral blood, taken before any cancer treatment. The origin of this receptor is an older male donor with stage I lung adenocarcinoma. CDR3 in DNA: TGTGCCAGCAGTCAGGAGTATCGTAACACTGAAGCTTTCTTT. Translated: CASSQEYRNTEAFF.